Listed below are T cell receptor beta chains from one sample, sequenced in a study of blood T cell repertoires in COVID-19. Sequencing used immunoSEQ multiplex PCR; TCRdb keeps in-frame clones, though not all of them. The sample has more than 150,000 clones, roughly 90% seen once. The sequenced material came from peripheral blood. These receptors all stem from a man between 65 and 85 years old with active or convalescent COVID-19. Both conserved end residues are part of each CDR3. A D gene is named only where the DNA matches it firmly. Some rows mark clone size as missing; the rest say once, few, many or name a class of expanded clone.

clone_size	j_call	d_call	v_call	cdr3_nt	cdr3_aa
-	TRBJ1-2	TRBD1	TRBV18	TGTGCCAGCTCACCGGGACAGGGGGCCGTCTATGGCTACACCTTC	CASSPGQGAVYGYTF
once	TRBJ1-2	-	TRBV29-1	TGCAGCGTTAATTCAGTCTATGGCTACACCTTC	CSVNSVYGYTF
-	TRBJ1-3	-	TRBV6-5	TGTGCCAGCAGTTCTGGAGTGTCGGCGGGAAACACCATATATTTT	CASSSGVSAGNTIYF
-	TRBJ1-5	-	TRBV5-1	TGCGCCAGCAGCGCCGGGACACCGGGACAGCCCCAGCATTTT	CASSAGTPGQPQHF
-	TRBJ2-2	-	TRBV18	TGTGCCAGCTCACCAGATCAGGTCACCGGGGAGCTGTTTTTT	CASSPDQVTGELFF
-	TRBJ2-7	-	TRBV5-6	TGTGCCAGCATCAAGGGGGAGTACGAGCAGTACTTC	CASIKGEYEQYF
-	TRBJ2-2	TRBD1	TRBV5-1	TGCGCCAGCAGCTTGGACGAGGGGGCGAACGGGGAGCTGTTTTTT	CASSLDEGANGELFF
once	TRBJ1-5	-	TRBV20-1	TGCAGTGCTATCGAGGGTGAAGCCCAGCATTTT	CSAIEGEAQHF
-	TRBJ1-5	TRBD1	TRBV7-2	TGTGCCAGCAGCTTCGCGGGACAGAGCAATCAGCCCCAGCATTTT	CASSFAGQSNQPQHF
-	TRBJ1-1	TRBD1	TRBV5-8	TGTGCCAGCAGCTTGGGGGACAGCTCCATGAACACTGAAGCTTTCTTT	CASSLGDSSMNTEAFF
once	TRBJ1-1	-	TRBV5-5	TGTGCCAGCAGCTTCGGCAGGTTAAACACTGAAGCTTTCTTT	CASSFGRLNTEAFF
-	TRBJ1-1	TRBD1	TRBV19	TGTGCCAGTAGTACCCTAGGACAGGGCGTAGGTTTCACTGAAGCTTTCTTT	CASSTLGQGVGFTEAFF
-	TRBJ2-1	TRBD1	TRBV7-2	TGTGCCAGCAGCATAACGGGACAGGGCTACAATGAGCAGTTCTTC	CASSITGQGYNEQFF
-	TRBJ1-1	-	TRBV28	TGTGCCAGCAGCTCGGGCCGACTTAGGCGGGACACTGAAGCTTTCTTT	CASSSGRLRRDTEAFF
-	TRBJ1-2	TRBD1	TRBV6-2/TRBV6-3	TGTGCCAGCAGCCTCCGCAGGGGGTCGGGTGGCTACACCTTC	CASSLRRGSGGYTF
-	TRBJ2-1	TRBD2	TRBV5-1	TGCGCCAGCAGCCCGGGGGAACGCGGGGGGCGGGAGCAGTTCTTC	CASSPGERGGREQFF
-	TRBJ2-1	TRBD2	TRBV29-1	TGCAGCGGAGGTTGGTTGATAGCGGGAGTTAATGAGCAGTTCTTC	CSGGWLIAGVNEQFF
-	TRBJ1-5	-	TRBV2	TGTGCCAGCAGTGAGTCTGGGGGCAGGCAGCCCCAGCATTTT	CASSESGGRQPQHF
-	TRBJ1-5	TRBD1	TRBV10-2	TGCGCCAGCCGACAGGGAGGTAGCAATCAGCCCCAGCATTTT	CASRQGGSNQPQHF
once	TRBJ1-5	-	TRBV27	TGTGCCAGCAGTTTATCGGGAGGGTTTGGTAGCAATCAGCCCCAGCATTTT	CASSLSGGFGSNQPQHF
-	TRBJ2-2	-	TRBV14	TGTGCCAGCAGTCGGAGGCAGAACGGGGAGCTGTTTTTT	CASSRRQNGELFF
-	TRBJ1-5	-	TRBV5-5	TGTGCCAGCAGCTTGGCAGGGGATTTCAATCAGCCCCAGCATTTT	CASSLAGDFNQPQHF
-	TRBJ1-2	TRBD1	TRBV18	TGTGCCAGCTCACCACCCGGACAGGGGAGGTACACCTTC	CASSPPGQGRYTF